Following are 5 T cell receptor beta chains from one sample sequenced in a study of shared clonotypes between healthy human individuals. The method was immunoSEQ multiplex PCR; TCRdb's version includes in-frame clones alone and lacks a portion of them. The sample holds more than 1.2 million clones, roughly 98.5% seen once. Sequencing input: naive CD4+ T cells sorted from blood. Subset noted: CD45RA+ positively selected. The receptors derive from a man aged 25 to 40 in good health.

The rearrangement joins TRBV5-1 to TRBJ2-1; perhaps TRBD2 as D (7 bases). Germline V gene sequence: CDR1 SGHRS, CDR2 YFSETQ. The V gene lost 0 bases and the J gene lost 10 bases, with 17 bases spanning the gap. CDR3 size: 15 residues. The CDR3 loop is CASSLDGEGVGEQFF. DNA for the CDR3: TGCGCCAGCAGCTTGGATGGGGAGGGGGTCGGCGAGCAGTTCTTC. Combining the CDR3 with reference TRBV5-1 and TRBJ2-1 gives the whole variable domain KAGVTQTPRYLIKTRGQQVTLSCSPISGHRSVSWYQQTPGQGLQFLFEYFSETQRNKGNFPGRFSGRQFSNSRSEMNVSTLELGDSALYLCASSLDGEGVGEQFFGPGTRLTVL.

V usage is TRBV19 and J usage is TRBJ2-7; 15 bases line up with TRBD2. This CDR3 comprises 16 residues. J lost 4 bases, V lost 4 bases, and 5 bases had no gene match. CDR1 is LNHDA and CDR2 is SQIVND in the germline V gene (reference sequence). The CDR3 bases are TGTGCCAGTAGTACAGGACTAGCGGGAGGGCGGTACGAGCAGTACTTC. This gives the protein CASSTGLAGGRYEQYF.

DNA for the CDR3: TGTGCCAGCAGCGACGGGGTCGGAATGAACGAGCAGTACTTC. This gives the protein CASSDGVGMNEQYF. The V and J genes are TRBV7-2 and TRBJ2-7; perhaps TRBD2 as D (5 bases). With 5 bases removed from V and 5 bases from J, the gap between germline ends came to 16 bases. The CDR3 spans 14 residues. Germline values: CDR1 SGHTA, CDR2 FQGNSA.

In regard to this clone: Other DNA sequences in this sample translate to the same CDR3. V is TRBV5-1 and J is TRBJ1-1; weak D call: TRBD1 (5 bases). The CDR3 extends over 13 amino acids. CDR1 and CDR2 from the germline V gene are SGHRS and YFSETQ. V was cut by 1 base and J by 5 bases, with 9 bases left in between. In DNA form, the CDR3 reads TGCGCCAGCAGCTTGCAAGGGGCTACTGAAGCTTTCTTT. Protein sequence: CASSLQGATEAFF.

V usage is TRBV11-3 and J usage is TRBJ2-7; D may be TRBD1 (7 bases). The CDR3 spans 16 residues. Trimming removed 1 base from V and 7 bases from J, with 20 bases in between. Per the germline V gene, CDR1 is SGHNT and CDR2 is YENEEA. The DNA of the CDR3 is TGTGCCAGCAGCTTAGGTACCAGCGCCCCAGGGGGGGAGCAGTACTTC. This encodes CASSLGTSAPGGEQYF.